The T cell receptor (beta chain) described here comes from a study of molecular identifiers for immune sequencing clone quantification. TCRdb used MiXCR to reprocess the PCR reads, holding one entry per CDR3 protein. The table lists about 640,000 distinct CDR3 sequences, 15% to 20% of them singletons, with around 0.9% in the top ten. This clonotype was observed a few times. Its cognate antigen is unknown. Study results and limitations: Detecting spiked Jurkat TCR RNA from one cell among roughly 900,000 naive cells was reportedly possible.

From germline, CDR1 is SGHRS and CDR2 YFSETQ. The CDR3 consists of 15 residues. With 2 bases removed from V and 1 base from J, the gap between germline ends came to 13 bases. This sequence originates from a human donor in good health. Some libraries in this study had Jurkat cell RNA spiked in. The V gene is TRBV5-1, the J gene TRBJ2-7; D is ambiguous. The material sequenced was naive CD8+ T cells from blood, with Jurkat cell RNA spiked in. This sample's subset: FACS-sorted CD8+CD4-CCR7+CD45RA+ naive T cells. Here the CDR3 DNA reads TGCGCCAGCAGCTTAGTTGCAAAATCTTCCTACGAGCAGTACTTC. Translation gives CASSLVAKSSYEQYF.